A single sample gave rise to the 17 T cell receptor beta chains below, sequenced in a study of cytomegalovirus exposure and HLA in healthy donors. A multiplex PCR was run with 60 Vbeta primers and 13 Jbeta primers. TCRdb's table, derived via immunoSEQ multiplex PCR, lists solely in-frame clones and lacks some. Found here are 120,000 or so clones, roughly 78% of them singletons; the top ten hold around 1.2%. What was sequenced was PBMCs. Receptors were obtained from a woman aged 25 to 45 in good health and CMV-seronegative.

The chain joins TRBV7-8 to TRBJ1-2; 12 bases map to TRBD1. Germline V gene data show CDR1 as SGHVS and CDR2 as FQNEAQ. This CDR3 contains 15 residues. V lost 5 bases, J lost 10 bases, and 11 bases stayed unmatched. CDR3 bases: TGTGCCAGCAGCAGGGCCGGGACAGGGGGCTTAGACTACACCTTC. Protein product: CASSRAGTGGLDYTF.

This chain links TRBV28 with TRBJ2-7; TRBD2 matches 10 bases. Trimming took 4 bases from V and 3 from J; bases not matched to a gene: 6. The CDR3 is 15 residues long. Looked up from germline, CDR1 is MDHEN and CDR2 is SYDVKM. As DNA, the CDR3 is TGTGCCAGCAGTTCCGGGCCTAGCGGGAGCTACGAGCAGTACTTC. This gives the protein CASSSGPSGSYEQYF.

This rearrangement joins TRBV9 to TRBJ2-7; 7 positions agree with TRBD2. The germline V gene encodes CDR1 SGDLS and CDR2 YYNGEE. This CDR3 is built from 14 residues. V was clipped by 0 bases and J by 2 bases; unmatched bases: 2. CDR3 in amino acids: CASSVVGTTYEQYF. CDR3 sequence (DNA): TGTGCCAGCAGCGTAGTGGGGACTACCTACGAGCAGTACTTC. The full variable domain, completed using reference TRBV9 and TRBJ2-7, is DSGVTQTPKHLITATGQRVTLRCSPRSGDLSVYWYQQSLDQGLQFLIQYYNGEERAKGNILERFSAQQFPDLHSELNLSSLELGDSALYFCASSVVGTTYEQYFGPGTRLTVT.

V usage is TRBV5-1 and J usage is TRBJ2-3; D is unresolved. CDR1 SGHRS and CDR2 YFSETQ come from the germline V gene. The CDR3 totals 14 residues. V was clipped by 4 bases and J by 5 bases, with 14 bases between them. The CDR3 sequence is CASSPDPYGDTQYF. The CDR3 DNA is TGCGCCAGCAGCCCTGATCCGTACGGAGATACGCAGTATTTT.

The rearrangement links TRBV30 to TRBJ1-5, with 10 bases matching TRBD1. The CDR3 loop spans 15 amino acids. The V gene's germline CDR1 is GTSNPN and CDR2 SVGIG (reference sequence). Trimming removed 3 bases from V and 2 bases from J; junction bases left unmatched: 4. CDR3 DNA sequence: TGTGCCTGGAGGGGGACAGGGGTTGGCAATCAGCCCCAGCATTTT. It specifies CAWRGTGVGNQPQHF.

The sample holds a few counts of this clone. This chain connects TRBV14 to TRBJ2-3; D remains ambiguous. This CDR3 has 12 residues. The V end lost 1 base, the J end lost 8 bases, and 7 bases lay between the germline ends. The germline V gene has CDR1 SGHDN and CDR2 FVKESK. The CDR3 region has the DNA TGTGCCAGCAGCCAAGTTCTAACTACGCAGTATTTT. Its protein product is CASSQVLTTQYF.

This rearrangement joins TRBV5-6 to TRBJ2-1; possible D gene TRBD1, 5 bases. V dropped 0 bases and J dropped 8 bases, with 9 bases sitting between them. Germline lookup yields CDR1 SGHDT and CDR2 YYEEEE. CDR3 size: 13 residues. CDR3 region: CASSLEQGDEQFF. CDR3 nucleotides: TGTGCCAGCAGCTTGGAGCAGGGCGATGAGCAGTTCTTC.

The chain links TRBV28 to TRBJ1-5; D remains ambiguous. V shed 1 base and J shed 2 bases, with 9 bases lying between them. CDR1 MDHEN and CDR2 SYDVKM come from the germline V gene. The CDR3 covers 15 residues. In nucleotides, the CDR3 is TGTGCCAGCAGTTTATCCCTCGCAGGCAATCAGCCCCAGCATTTT. Translating it yields CASSLSLAGNQPQHF.

The chain carries TRBV19 and TRBJ2-1; 11 bases agree with TRBD2. Losses at the gene ends were 2 bases for V and 8 bases for J; bases not matched to a gene: 5. The CDR3 totals 15 residues. Germline V gene lookup returns CDR1 LNHDA and CDR2 SQIVND (reference sequence). This CDR3 is CASSITSGSIDEQFF. CDR3 DNA: TGTGCCAGTAGTATAACTAGCGGGAGTATCGATGAGCAGTTCTTC.

This chain links TRBV6-1 with TRBJ2-2, with TRBD2 matching 10 bases. Germline CDR1 reads MNHNS; CDR2 reads SASEGT. Trimming cost V 7 bases and J 6 bases; bases outside gene matches: 8. The length of the CDR3 is 15 residues. The DNA of the CDR3 is TGTGCCAGCACTTTTACTAGCGGGGTAGCCGGGGAGCTGTTTTTT. It yields the protein CASTFTSGVAGELFF.

V usage is TRBV27 and J usage is TRBJ1-6; no definite D call. Germline V CDR1 and CDR2: MNHEY, SMNVEV (reference sequence). Trimming shortened V by 3 bases and J by 7 bases, and 7 bases separated the two germline ends. This CDR3 is built from 13 residues. CDR3 in DNA: TGTGCCAGCAGTTTGGTGCAGAATTCACCCCTCCACTTT. This encodes CASSLVQNSPLHF.

The chain joins TRBV9 to TRBJ2-1; 8 bases match TRBD2. Looked up from germline, CDR1 is SGDLS and CDR2 is YYNGEE. The CDR3 totals 15 residues. J was trimmed by 8 bases and V by 0 bases; bases with no gene match: 7. The CDR3 sequence is CASSVAGGPSDEQFF. As DNA, the CDR3 is TGTGCCAGCAGCGTAGCGGGGGGGCCTAGCGATGAGCAGTTCTTC.

This clone has just one count. The gene calls are TRBV18 and TRBJ2-7; 10 nucleotides line up with TRBD1. V lost 3 bases to trimming and J lost 6 bases; unmatched junction nucleotides: 5. This CDR3 contains 14 residues. The germline V gene has CDR1 KGHSH and CDR2 LQKENI. The CDR3 DNA follows: TGTGCCAGCTCACCGGACAGGGGGTCGGGCGAGCAGTACTTC. Residues: CASSPDRGSGEQYF. The whole variable domain, filled in from reference TRBV18 and TRBJ2-7, reads NAGVMQNPRHLVRRRGQEARLRCSPMKGHSHVYWYRQLPEEGLKFMVYLQKENIIDESGMPKERFSAEFPKEGPSILRIQQVVRGDSAAYFCASSPDRGSGEQYFGPGTRLTVT.

DNA for the CDR3: TGTGCCAGCAGCTTAGCCTCGCGGTGGAGCTATGGCTACACCTTC. Translation gives CASSLASRWSYGYTF. V usage is TRBV7-2 and J usage is TRBJ1-2; D remains ambiguous. Germline CDR1 is SGHTA and CDR2 is FQGNSA. V was pared by 0 bases and J by 4 bases, with 12 bases between. CDR3 length: 15 residues.

The gene calls are TRBV6-5 and TRBJ2-7; perhaps TRBD2 as D (6 bases). From germline, CDR1 is MNHEY and CDR2 SVGAGI. The V end was cut by 2 bases, the J end by 0 bases, with 11 bases between. This CDR3 contains 15 residues. The CDR3 DNA reads TGTGCCAGCAGTTACGGAGCGGGCAGCTCCTACGAGCAGTACTTC. Translation: CASSYGAGSSYEQYF.

The genes are TRBV6-5 and TRBJ2-1, with 7 nucleotides matching TRBD1. Germline CDR1 is MNHEY and CDR2 is SVGAGI. The V and J ends lost 4 bases and 3 bases, in that order; junction bases with no gene match: 3. The CDR3 has 14 amino acids. CDR3 region: CASSLGQSYNEQFF. The CDR3 bases are TGTGCCAGCAGTTTGGGACAGAGCTACAATGAGCAGTTCTTC.

This clone was detected only once. The chain is built from TRBV9 and TRBJ1-1; maybe TRBD1 (6 bases). This CDR3 spans 14 amino acids. CDR1 SGDLS and CDR2 YYNGEE come from the germline V gene. V dropped 2 bases and J dropped 3 bases, with 11 bases sitting between them. The DNA of the CDR3 is TGTGCCAGCAGCGTCTCCGGGACATACACTGAAGCTTTCTTT. It encodes CASSVSGTYTEAFF.